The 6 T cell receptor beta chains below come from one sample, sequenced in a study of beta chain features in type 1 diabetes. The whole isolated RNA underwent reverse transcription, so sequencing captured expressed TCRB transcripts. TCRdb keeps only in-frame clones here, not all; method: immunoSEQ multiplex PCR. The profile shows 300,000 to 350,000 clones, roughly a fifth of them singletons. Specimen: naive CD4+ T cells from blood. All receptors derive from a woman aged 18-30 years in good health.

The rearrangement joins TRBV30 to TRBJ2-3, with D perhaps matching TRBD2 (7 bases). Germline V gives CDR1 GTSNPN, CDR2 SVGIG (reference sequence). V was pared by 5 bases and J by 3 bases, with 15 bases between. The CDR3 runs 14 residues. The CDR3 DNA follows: TGTGCCTGGGCCCGGGGGGCCAAAACAGATACGCAGTATTTT. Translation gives CAWARGAKTDTQYF. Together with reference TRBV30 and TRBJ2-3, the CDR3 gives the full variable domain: SQTIHQWPATLVQPVGSPLSLECTVEGTSNPNLYWYRQAAGRGLQLLFYSVGIGQISSEVPQNLSASRPQDRQFILSSKKLLLSDSGFYLCAWARGAKTDTQYFGPGTRLTVL.

The CDR3 sequence: CAWSTGRDQPQHF. CDR3 DNA sequence: TGTGCCTGGAGTACAGGGCGGGATCAGCCCCAGCATTTT. V is TRBV30 and J is TRBJ1-5; weak D call: TRBD1 (6 bases). The V gene's germline CDR1 is GTSNPN and CDR2 SVGIG (reference sequence). The V end was cut by 2 bases, the J end by 5 bases, with 10 bases between. The CDR3 sequence is 13 residues long.

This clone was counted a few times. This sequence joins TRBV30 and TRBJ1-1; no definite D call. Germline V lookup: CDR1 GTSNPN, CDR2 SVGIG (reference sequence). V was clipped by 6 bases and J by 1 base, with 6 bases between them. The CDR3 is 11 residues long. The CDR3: CACGWNTEAFF. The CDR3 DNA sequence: TGTGCCTGTGGCTGGAACACTGAAGCTTTCTTT.

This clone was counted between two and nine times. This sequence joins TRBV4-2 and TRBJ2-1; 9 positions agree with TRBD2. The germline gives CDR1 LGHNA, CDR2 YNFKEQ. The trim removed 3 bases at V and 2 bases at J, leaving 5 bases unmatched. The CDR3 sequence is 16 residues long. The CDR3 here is CASSQEASGTYNEQFF. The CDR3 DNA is TGTGCCAGCAGCCAGGAGGCTAGCGGGACCTACAATGAGCAGTTCTTC.

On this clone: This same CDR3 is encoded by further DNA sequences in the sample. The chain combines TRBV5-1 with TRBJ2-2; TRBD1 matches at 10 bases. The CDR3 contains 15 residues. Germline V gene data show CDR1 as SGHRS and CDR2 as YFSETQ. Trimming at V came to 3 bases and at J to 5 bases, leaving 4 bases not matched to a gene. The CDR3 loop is CASSSGTGATGELFF. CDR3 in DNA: TGCGCCAGCAGCTCCGGGACAGGGGCTACCGGGGAGCTGTTTTTT.

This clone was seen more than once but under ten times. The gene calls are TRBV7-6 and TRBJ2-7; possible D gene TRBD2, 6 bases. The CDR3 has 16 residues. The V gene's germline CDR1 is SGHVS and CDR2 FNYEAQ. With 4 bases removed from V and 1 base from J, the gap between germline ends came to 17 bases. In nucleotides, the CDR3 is TGTGCCAGCAGCTCCCTTCGCGGGAAAAGTTCCTACGAGCAGTACTTC. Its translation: CASSSLRGKSSYEQYF.